Included here is one T cell receptor (beta chain) sequence, with context. What it binds is not known. The germline V gene has CDR1 SNHLY and CDR2 FYNNEI. The V and J ends lost 0 bases and 8 bases, in that order; junction bases with no gene match: 6. This CDR3 is 14 amino acids long. Those who donated, Caucasian adults without exception, all lived in Nashville, Tennessee. This entry belongs to a study of shared clonotypes between healthy human individuals. Regarding the study as a whole: Rarefaction exposed incomplete sorted-subset sequencing despite large depth.

Assay: immunoSEQ multiplex PCR; the TCRdb copy retains only in-frame clones and omits some. Of around 1.1 million clones listed, approximately 80% are singletons. The sample was memory CD4+ T cells from PBMCs. As to subset: CD45RA-negative fraction. The sequence came from a man younger than 35 in good health. Some clones in this sample may be carry-over from other donors' samples. The chain employs TRBV2 and TRBJ1-2; 7 positions agree with TRBD1. The CDR3 region has the DNA TGTGCCAGCAGTGAAGCCTCGAACAGGGGCGGCTACACCTTC. As protein: CASSEASNRGGYTF.